This TCR beta chain originates from a study of response to subunit inactivated influenza vaccine. V lost 4 bases and J 2 bases, leaving 18 bases between the germline ends. This CDR3 has 16 residues. TCRdb re-analysed the RT-PCR reads in MiXCR, keeping a single row per CDR3 protein. This sample has 500,000 to 600,000 distinct CDR3 sequences, with roughly 12% found just once. The sample also formed part of further work on T cells expressing NK-cell markers. That work adds: The authors generated TCR beta cDNA through 5'RACE template switching with UMIs. Seven sequenced donors out of eight were HCMV-seropositive, one seronegative. Several experiments added an anti-gamma-delta TCR antibody to sort only alpha-beta TCR T cells. Of the CD8+ T cells in roughly 6 donors, roughly 1.0-7.5% belonged to dominant NKG2C+ clonotypes. Similarly, these clonotypes led the CD3+CD56-NKG2C+ fraction as well in a few donors.

The specimen comprised PBMCs from blood, sampled on the day of vaccination. The chain uses TRBV12-3 or TRBV12-4 and TRBJ2-7, with D perhaps TRBD1 or TRBD2 (5 bases each). This receptor was taken from a man aged 50-59 years who received an inactivated influenza vaccine. CDR3 amino acids: CASSSTRGRATYEQYF. In nucleotides, the CDR3 is TGTGCCAGCAGTTCAACTAGGGGCCGAGCAACCTACGAGCAGTACTTC.